A selection of T cell receptor beta chains follows, all from one sample in a study of somatic mutations in cytotoxic T cells in rheumatoid arthritis. Sequencing was performed with immunoSEQ multiplex PCR; in TCRdb, only in-frame clones are kept and a portion is missing. The data contain approximately 8,200 clones, roughly 70% of them singletons. Sequencing was done on a sample of CD8+ T cells sorted from blood. The receptor set was obtained from an adult with rheumatoid arthritis. The CDR3 runs from the conserved cysteine through the conserved F or W. Expanded clones get a size class; other rows say once, few or many, or leave the size out.

CDR3 protein	V gene	J gene	CDR3 length	clone size
CASSLYPASYEQYF	TRBV5-5	TRBJ2-7	14	few
CASIGDSHSNQPQHF	TRBV6-4	TRBJ1-5	15	NA
CASSMRQDSTDTQYF	TRBV19	TRBJ2-3	15	NA
CASSLARQGRTDTQYF	TRBV5-1	TRBJ2-3	16	NA
CASGRLADTGELFF	TRBV6-1	TRBJ2-2	14	NA
CASRPRGQGEKLFF	TRBV19	TRBJ1-4	14	NA
CATSRESTSPYEQYF	TRBV15	TRBJ2-7	15	few
CSARTGAKGGYTF	TRBV29-1	TRBJ1-2	13	NA
CASSLGTGNTEAFF	TRBV28	TRBJ1-1	14	NA
CASSLAWELFF	TRBV7-9	TRBJ2-2	11	NA
CASSPPGPTNKQPQHF	TRBV18	TRBJ1-5	16	NA
CASSQIGTSATQYF	TRBV4-1	TRBJ2-5	14	NA
CASSWVSRYGYTF	TRBV28	TRBJ1-2	13	once
CASSPPPGTAVEWEQYF	TRBV27	TRBJ2-7	17	NA
CASSQGGNTIYF	TRBV7-6	TRBJ1-3	12	NA
CASSLLGATDTQYF	TRBV7-3	TRBJ2-3	14	NA
CASSPGTIEQYF	TRBV28	TRBJ2-7	12	NA
CASSLEYGGVTDTQYF	TRBV27	TRBJ2-3	16	NA
CASSLVPHGTYEQYF	TRBV7-2	TRBJ2-7	15	NA
CAISPTGGGQPQHF	TRBV10-3	TRBJ1-5	14	NA
CASSLDLNTEAFF	TRBV28	TRBJ1-1	13	NA
CASSLLLRVNNEQFF	TRBV6-8	TRBJ2-1	15	NA
CASSKQAFNEQFF	TRBV7-3	TRBJ2-1	13	NA
CASGQGTNTGELFF	TRBV19	TRBJ2-2	14	NA
CASSLAAGTGDEKLFF	TRBV7-8	TRBJ1-4	16	NA
CAWSRDWDYGYTF	TRBV30	TRBJ1-2	13	NA
CASSSGVGTQYF	TRBV11-3	TRBJ2-3	12	NA
CASNPGGTKDF	TRBV7-9	TRBJ1-1	11	few
CASTRGFDGELFF	TRBV28	TRBJ2-2	13	once
CASSQLAGYEQYF	TRBV4-1	TRBJ2-7	13	NA
CASSYRNQETQYF	TRBV13	TRBJ2-5	13	NA
CASSLGGRSTDTQYF	TRBV5-1	TRBJ2-3	15	NA
CASKGRRDEQYF	TRBV5-6	TRBJ2-7	12	NA
CASSIGSGQETQYF	TRBV19	TRBJ2-5	14	NA
CASSDVAQDTQYF	TRBV5-6	TRBJ2-3	13	NA
CASSLSVGTGHNEKLFF	TRBV27	TRBJ1-4	17	NA
CASSWGGASEAFF	TRBV28	TRBJ1-1	13	NA
CASSETDTQPQHF	TRBV6-4	TRBJ1-5	13	NA
CASSSRTGEADTQYF	TRBV6-1	TRBJ2-3	15	NA
CASSPGSPTDTQYF	TRBV19	TRBJ2-3	14	NA
CASSIGGHRTYEQYF	TRBV19	TRBJ2-7	15	NA
CSVTTSGDYEQYF	TRBV29-1	NA	13	NA